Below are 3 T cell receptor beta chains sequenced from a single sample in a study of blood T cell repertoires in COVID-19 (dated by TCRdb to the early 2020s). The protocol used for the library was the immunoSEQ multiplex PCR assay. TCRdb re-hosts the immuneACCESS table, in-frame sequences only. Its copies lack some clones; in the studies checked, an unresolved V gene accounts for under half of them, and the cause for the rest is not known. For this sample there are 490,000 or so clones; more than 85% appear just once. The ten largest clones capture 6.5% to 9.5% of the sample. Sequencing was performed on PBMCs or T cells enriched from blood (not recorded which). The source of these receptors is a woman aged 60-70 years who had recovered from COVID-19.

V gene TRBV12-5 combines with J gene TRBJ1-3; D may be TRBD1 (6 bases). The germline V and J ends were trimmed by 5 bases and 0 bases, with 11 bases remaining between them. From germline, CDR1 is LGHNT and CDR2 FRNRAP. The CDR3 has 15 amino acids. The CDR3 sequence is CASGTGQLSGNTIYF. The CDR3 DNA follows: TGTGCTAGTGGTACCGGACAGCTCTCTGGAAACACCATATATTTT.

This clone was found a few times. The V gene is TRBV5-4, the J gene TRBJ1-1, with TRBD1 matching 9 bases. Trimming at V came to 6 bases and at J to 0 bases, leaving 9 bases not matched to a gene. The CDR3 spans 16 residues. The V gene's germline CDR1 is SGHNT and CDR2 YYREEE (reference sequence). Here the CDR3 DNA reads TGTGCCAGCACCCTGGACAGGGGACGTGTGAACACTGAAGCTTTCTTT. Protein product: CASTLDRGRVNTEAFF.

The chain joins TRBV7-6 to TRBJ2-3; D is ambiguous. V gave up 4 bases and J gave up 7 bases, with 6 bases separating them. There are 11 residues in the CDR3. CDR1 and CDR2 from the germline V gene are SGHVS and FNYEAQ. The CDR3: CASSSAYTQYF. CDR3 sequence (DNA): TGTGCCAGCAGCTCCGCGTATACGCAGTATTTT.